The TCR beta chain described here comes from a study of blood T cell repertoires in COVID-19. Study-level background: Sources were T cells, B-cell-depleted T cells, or PBMCs; the material itself was cDNA or gDNA.

Those enrolled, adults aged 18 to 89 years, came from 25 or so US areas. Original processing methods: Estimated nucleated cell counts came from reference gene primer amplification. The data were produced by immunoSEQ multiplex PCR, yet TCRdb's version contains in-frame clones alone and is incomplete. The DNA gave D and trimming, while V, J and clone size come from that table. The repertoire holds roughly 250,000 clones, with around 86% as singletons. The clonotype comes from a woman between 40 and 55 years old with acute COVID-19. Sequencing used PBMCs or T cells enriched from blood (not recorded which).

The CDR3, as DNA: TGTGCCATCAGTCCCCGACTAGCGGGAGAGACCCAGTACTTC. The encoded protein is CAISPRLAGETQYF. V gene TRBV10-3 combines with J gene TRBJ2-5, with 10 bases that match TRBD2. Germline V gene sequence: CDR1 ENHRY, CDR2 SYGVKD. CDR3 length equals 14 residues. J lost 4 bases, V lost 5 bases, and 4 bases had no gene match.